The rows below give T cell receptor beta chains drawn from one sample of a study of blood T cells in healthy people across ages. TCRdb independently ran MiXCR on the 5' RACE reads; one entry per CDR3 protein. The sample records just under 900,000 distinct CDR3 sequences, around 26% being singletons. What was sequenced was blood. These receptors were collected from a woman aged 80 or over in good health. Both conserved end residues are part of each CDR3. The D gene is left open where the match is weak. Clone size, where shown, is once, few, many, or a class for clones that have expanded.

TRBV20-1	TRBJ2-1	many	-	CSARRLSSYNEQFF	TGCAGTGCTAGGCGGTTGTCTTCCTACAATGAGCAGTTCTTC
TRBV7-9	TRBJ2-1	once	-	CASSYVLGGASYNEQFF	TGTGCCAGCAGCTACGTCCTCGGGGGCGCCTCCTACAACGAGCAGTTCTTC
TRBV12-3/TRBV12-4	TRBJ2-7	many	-	CASSSLSGNYEQYF	TGTGCCAGCAGCTCCTTAAGTGGGAACTACGAGCAGTACTTC
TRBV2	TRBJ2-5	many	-	CASSEETTQYF	TGTGCCAGCAGTGAAGAGACAACCCAGTACTTC
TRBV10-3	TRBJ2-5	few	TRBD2	CAISSGSGGAHEQYF	TGTGCCATCAGCTCCGGGAGCGGGGGGGCACATGAGCAGTACTTC
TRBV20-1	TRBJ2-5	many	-	CSASGGGQETQYF	TGCAGTGCTAGTGGTGGGGGCCAAGAGACCCAGTACTTC
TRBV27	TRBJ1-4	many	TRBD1	CASSFLRGTNEKLFF	TGTGCCAGCAGTTTCCTCAGGGGGACTAATGAAAAACTGTTTTTT
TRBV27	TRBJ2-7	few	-	CASSLRGTEQYF	TGTGCCAGCAGTTTACGGGGTACCGAGCAGTACTTC
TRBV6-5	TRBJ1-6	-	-	CASSYSAGESPLHF	TGTGCCAGCAGTTACTCTGCTGGGGAGTCACCCCTCCACTTT
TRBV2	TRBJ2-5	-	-	CASSEALPGETQYF	TGTGCCAGCAGTGAAGCGCTTCCCGGGGAGACCCAGTACTTC
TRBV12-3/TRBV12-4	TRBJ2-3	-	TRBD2	CASSLRGLAGGRARADTQYF	TGTGCCAGCAGTTTACGGGGACTAGCGGGGGGTCGTGCGAGAGCAGATACGCAGTATTTT
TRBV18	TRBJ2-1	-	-	CASSPGGGVRNEQFF	TGTGCCAGCTCACCAGGAGGGGGGGTACGCAATGAGCAGTTCTTC
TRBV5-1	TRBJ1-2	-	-	CASAVTGPLRDGYTF	TGCGCCAGCGCCGTTACTGGGCCCCTGAGGGATGGCTACACCTTC
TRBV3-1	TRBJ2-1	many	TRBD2	CASSPGLAGGSYNEQFF	TGTGCCAGCAGCCCGGGACTAGCGGGGGGGTCCTACAATGAGCAGTTCTTC
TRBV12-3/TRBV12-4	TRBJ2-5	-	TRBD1	CASSSRTGWGIRETQYF	TGTGCCAGCAGTTCGAGGACAGGTTGGGGGATCCGAGAGACCCAGTACTTC
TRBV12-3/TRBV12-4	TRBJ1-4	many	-	CASSTGSTGEKLFF	TGTGCCAGCAGCACCGGGTCCACAGGTGAAAAACTGTTTTTT
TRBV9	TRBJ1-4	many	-	CASSVGGKLFF	TGTGCCAGCAGCGTAGGGGGAAAACTGTTTTTT
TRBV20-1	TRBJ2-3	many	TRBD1	CSANLRDRLADTQYF	TGCAGTGCTAATCTCCGGGACAGGCTGGCAGATACGCAGTATTTT
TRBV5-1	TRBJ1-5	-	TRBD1	CASGDRENQPQHF	TGCGCCAGCGGAGACAGGGAGAATCAGCCCCAGCATTTT
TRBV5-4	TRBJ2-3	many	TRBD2	CASSRKGTSADTQYF	TGTGCCAGCAGCCGGAAGGGGACTAGCGCAGATACGCAGTATTTT
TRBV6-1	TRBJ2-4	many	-	CASSESAGGAKNIQYF	TGTGCCAGCAGTGAATCGGCAGGGGGGGCCAAAAACATTCAGTACTTC
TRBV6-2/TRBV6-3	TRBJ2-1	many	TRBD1	CASRQGGFGTGRVNEQFF	TGTGCCAGCAGGCAAGGAGGATTCGGGACAGGTCGCGTAAATGAGCAGTTCTTC
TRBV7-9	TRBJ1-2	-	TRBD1	CASSIYRDRANYGYTF	TGTGCCAGCAGCATATACCGGGACAGAGCTAACTATGGCTACACCTTC
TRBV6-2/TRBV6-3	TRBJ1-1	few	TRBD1	CASSPGGTGNMNTEAFF	TGTGCCAGCAGCCCTGGGGGGACAGGGAATATGAACACTGAAGCTTTCTTT
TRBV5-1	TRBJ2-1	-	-	CASSSPGPQFF	TGCGCCAGCAGCTCACCGGGCCCCCAGTTCTTC
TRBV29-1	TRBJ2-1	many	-	CSVVSLGRTYNEQFF	TGCAGCGTTGTTTCCCTAGGACGGACCTACAATGAGCAGTTCTTC
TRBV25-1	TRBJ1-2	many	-	CASSEGGGYGYTF	TGTGCCAGCAGTGAAGGGGGCGGGTATGGCTACACCTTC
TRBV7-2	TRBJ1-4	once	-	CASSRMGGHEKRFF	TGTGCCAGCAGCCGAATGGGTGGTCATGAAAAACGGTTTTTT
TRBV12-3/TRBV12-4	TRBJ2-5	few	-	CASSFVRGDRAVEQYF	TGTGCCAGCAGTTTCGTGAGGGGAGACCGGGCTGTTGAGCAGTACTTC
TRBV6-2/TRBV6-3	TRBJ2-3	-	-	CAGVLGGWSTDTQYF	TGTGCCGGCGTCCTTGGGGGATGGAGTACCGATACGCAGTATTTT
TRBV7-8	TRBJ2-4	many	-	CASSSTIAKNIQYF	TGTGCCAGCAGCTCGACTATAGCCAAAAACATTCAGTACTTC
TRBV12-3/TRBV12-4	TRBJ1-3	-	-	CASSFGEISGNTIYF	TGTGCCAGCAGTTTTGGGGAGATCTCTGGAAACACCATATATTTT
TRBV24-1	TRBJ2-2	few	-	CATSVSGTGELFF	TGTGCCACCAGTGTTTCAGGGACCGGGGAGCTGTTTTTT
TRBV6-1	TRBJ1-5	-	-	CASSGAGTRNQPQHF	TGTGCCAGCAGTGGGGCCGGGACACGCAATCAGCCCCAGCATTTT
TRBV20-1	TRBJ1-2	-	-	CSAMTGGYTF	TGCAGTGCTATGACCGGAGGCTACACCTTC
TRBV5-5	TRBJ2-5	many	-	CASSARGGGAETQYF	TGTGCCAGCAGCGCCCGGGGCGGGGGCGCAGAGACCCAGTACTTC
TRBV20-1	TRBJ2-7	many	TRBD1	CSAELLPGTGSSYEQYF	TGCAGTGCTGAGCTCTTACCCGGGACAGGGAGCTCCTACGAGCAGTACTTC
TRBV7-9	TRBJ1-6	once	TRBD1	CVSSRDGTGDSPPHF	TGTGTCAGCAGCCGCGACGGGACAGGGGATTCACCCCCCCACTTT
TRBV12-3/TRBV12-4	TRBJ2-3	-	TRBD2	CASSLERGVADTQYF	TGTGCCAGCAGTTTAGAGCGGGGGGTAGCAGATACGCAGTATTTT
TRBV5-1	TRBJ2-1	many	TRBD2	CASSTALAGHNEQFF	TGCGCCAGCAGCACGGCACTAGCGGGTCACAATGAGCAGTTCTTC
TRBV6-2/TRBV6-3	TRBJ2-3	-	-	CASSYGGAESTDTQYF	TGTGCCAGCAGTTACGGGGGGGCCGAGAGCACAGATACGCAGTATTTT
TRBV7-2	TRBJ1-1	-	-	CASSLGGDGPPVFF	TGTGCCAGCAGCTTAGGTGGGGACGGACCGCCAGTTTTCTTT
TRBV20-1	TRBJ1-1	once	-	CSASTGERVNTEAFF	TGCAGTGCTTCGACAGGCGAAAGAGTGAACACTGAAGCTTTCTTT
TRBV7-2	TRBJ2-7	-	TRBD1	CASSLAGTGRYEQYF	TGTGCCAGCAGCTTAGCAGGGACAGGGAGGTACGAGCAGTACTTC
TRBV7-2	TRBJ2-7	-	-	CASSLVGVVEQYF	TGTGCCAGCAGCTTAGTGGGTGTTGTCGAGCAGTACTTC
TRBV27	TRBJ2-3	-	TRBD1	CASSQPGTVITDTQYF	TGTGCCAGCAGTCAGCCCGGGACAGTTATCACAGATACGCAGTATTTT
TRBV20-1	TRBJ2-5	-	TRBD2	CSASRAGEQLETQYF	TGCAGTGCTAGTAGGGCGGGGGAGCAGTTGGAGACCCAGTACTTC
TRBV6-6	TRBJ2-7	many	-	CASSPTSSSYEQYF	TGTGCCAGCAGCCCCACTTCGAGCTCCTACGAGCAGTACTTC
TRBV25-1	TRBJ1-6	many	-	CASSDPALRDIPLHF	TGTGCCAGCAGTGACCCGGCCCTCCGAGATATCCCCCTCCACTTT